What follows describes a single T cell receptor (beta chain). The antigen remains undetermined. The source of the sample is a study of cytomegalovirus exposure and HLA in healthy donors. The CDR3 spans 14 residues. In germline, CDR1 is SSHAT, CDR2 FNYEAQ (reference sequence). The trim removed 5 bases at V and 4 bases at J, leaving 7 bases unmatched. Researchers ran the PCR with 60 Vbeta and 13 Jbeta primers. Sequencing was performed with immunoSEQ multiplex PCR; in TCRdb, only in-frame clones are kept and a portion is missing. The sample lists 150,000 to 200,000 clones, 75% to 85% occurring once. Study-wide results and caveats: The listing of roughly 160 TCR beta chains classed them as cytomegalovirus-associated. A later analysis by the authors found several of the most significant clusters apparently linked to common viral pathogens. TCR association rates varied by HLA locus in a later analysis, with DRB1 highest and HLA-C lowest.

The donors (healthy individuals) were bone marrow donors. The TCR originated in a woman between 50 and 59 years old in good health and CMV-seropositive. V usage is TRBV7-7 and J usage is TRBJ2-7; 8 positions agree with TRBD1. The sequencing input was PBMCs. In DNA form, the CDR3 reads TGTGCCAGCAGCGCTGGGACAGGATCGTACGAGCAGTACTTC. Its protein is CASSAGTGSYEQYF. The full variable domain, in which reference TRBV7-7 and TRBJ2-7 provide the parts outside the CDR3, is GAGVSQSPRYKVTKRGQDVTLRCDPISSHATLYWYQQALGQGPEFLTYFNYEAQPDKSGLPSDRFSAERPEGSISTLTIQRTEQRDSAMYRCASSAGTGSYEQYFGPGTRLTVT.